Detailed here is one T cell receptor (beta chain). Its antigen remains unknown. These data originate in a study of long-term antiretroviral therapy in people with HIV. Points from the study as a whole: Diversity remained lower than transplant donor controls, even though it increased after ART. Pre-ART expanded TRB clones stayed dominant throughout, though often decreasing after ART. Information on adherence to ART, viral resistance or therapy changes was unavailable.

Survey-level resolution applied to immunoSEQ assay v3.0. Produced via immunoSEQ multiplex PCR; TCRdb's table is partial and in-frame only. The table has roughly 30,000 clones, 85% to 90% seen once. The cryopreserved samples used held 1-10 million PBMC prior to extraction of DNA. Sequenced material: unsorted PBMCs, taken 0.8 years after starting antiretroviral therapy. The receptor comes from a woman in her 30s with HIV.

The chain's CDR3 is CSVELGRDWTEAFF. CDR3 in DNA: TGCAGCGTTGAATTGGGGAGGGATTGGACTGAAGCTTTCTTT. The V call is TRBV29-1, the J call TRBJ1-1; D gene ambiguous. The length of the CDR3 is 14 residues. With 2 bases removed from V and 5 bases from J, the gap between germline ends came to 15 bases. The germline V gene encodes CDR1 SQVTM and CDR2 ANQGSEA.